These T cell receptor beta chains were read from a single sample in a study of blood T cell repertoires in COVID-19. The data were produced by immunoSEQ multiplex PCR, yet TCRdb's version contains in-frame clones alone and is incomplete. The sample contains more than 250,000 clones, roughly 83% of which appear only once. The specimen sequenced was peripheral blood. The receptors shown here come from a man between 60 and 75 years old who had recovered from COVID-19. Both conserved end residues are part of each CDR3. D genes are given only for firm matches. Clone size is stated in some rows and not others, as once, few, many or a class when expanded.

D: NA
V: TRBV9
size: NA
J: TRBJ2-7
CDR3: CASSVEAGLTYEQYF
DNA: TGTGCCAGCAGCGTAGAGGCAGGTTTAACCTACGAGCAGTACTTC

D: TRBD2
V: TRBV6-5
size: NA
J: TRBJ2-1
CDR3: CASSQSGSRLNEQFF
DNA: TGTGCCAGCAGCCAAAGCGGGAGTAGGCTTAATGAGCAGTTCTTC

D: NA
V: TRBV3-1/TRBV3-2
size: NA
J: TRBJ1-1
CDR3: CASSQGGVKNTEAFF
DNA: TGTGCCAGCAGCCAAGGGGGAGTGAAGAACACTGAAGCTTTCTTT

D: NA
V: TRBV7-9
size: NA
J: TRBJ1-1
CDR3: CASSSGRGAEAFF
DNA: TGTGCCAGCAGCTCCGGCAGGGGAGCGGAAGCTTTCTTT

D: NA
V: TRBV19
size: NA
J: TRBJ2-6
CDR3: CASSIGGTGANVLTF
DNA: TGTGCCAGTAGTATAGGGGGCACCGGGGCCAACGTCCTGACTTTC

D: NA
V: TRBV29-1
size: NA
J: TRBJ1-5
CDR3: CSVGTTDGQPQHF
DNA: TGCAGCGTTGGGACAACCGACGGGCAGCCCCAGCATTTT

D: TRBD2
V: TRBV9
size: NA
J: TRBJ2-2
CDR3: CASADETSGNTGELFF
DNA: TGTGCCAGCGCGGATGAGACTAGCGGGAACACCGGGGAGCTGTTTTTT

D: TRBD1
V: TRBV3-1/TRBV3-2
size: many
J: TRBJ1-6
CDR3: CASSPTGANSPLHF
DNA: TGTGCCAGCAGCCCGACAGGGGCGAATTCACCCCTCCACTTT

D: NA
V: TRBV10-2
size: NA
J: TRBJ2-5
CDR3: CATKGGEETQYF
DNA: TGCGCCACCAAGGGAGGAGAAGAGACCCAGTACTTC

D: TRBD1
V: TRBV4-2
size: NA
J: TRBJ1-3
CDR3: CASSPGQGDGNTIYF
DNA: TGTGCCAGCAGCCCGGGACAGGGGGATGGAAACACCATATATTTT

D: NA
V: TRBV25-1
size: NA
J: TRBJ2-7
CDR3: CASSDYSNEQYF
DNA: TGTGCCAGCAGTGATTACAGCAACGAGCAGTACTTC

D: TRBD1
V: TRBV29-1
size: few
J: TRBJ1-5
CDR3: CSVILQGAGNQPQHF
DNA: TGCAGCGTTATTCTACAGGGGGCTGGCAATCAGCCCCAGCATTTT

D: TRBD1
V: TRBV10-3
size: NA
J: TRBJ1-4
CDR3: CATGQGAWEKLFF
DNA: TGTGCCACCGGACAGGGGGCTTGGGAAAAACTGTTTTTT

D: TRBD1
V: TRBV27
size: NA
J: TRBJ2-1
CDR3: CASSFRQGSKFF
DNA: TGTGCCAGCAGTTTTCGACAGGGTAGTAAGTTCTTC

D: TRBD1
V: TRBV6-5
size: NA
J: TRBJ1-1
CDR3: CASRAGQGLGEAFF
DNA: TGTGCCAGCAGGGCGGGACAGGGGTTGGGGGAAGCTTTCTTT

D: NA
V: TRBV6-5
size: NA
J: TRBJ2-2
CDR3: CASSLSSNTGELFF
DNA: TGTGCCAGCAGTTTGAGCTCGAACACCGGGGAGCTGTTTTTT

D: NA
V: TRBV2
size: once
J: TRBJ2-5
CDR3: CASKGEFGETQYF
DNA: TGTGCCAGCAAAGGGGAATTCGGGGAGACCCAGTACTTC

D: TRBD1
V: TRBV7-9
size: NA
J: TRBJ1-2
CDR3: CASSERRDRWGSNYGYTF
DNA: TGTGCCAGCAGCGAAAGACGGGACAGGTGGGGTTCTAACTATGGCTACACCTTC

D: TRBD1
V: TRBV2
size: NA
J: TRBJ1-1
CDR3: CASSLGTVRNTEAFF
DNA: TGTGCCAGCAGTCTAGGGACAGTTAGGAACACTGAAGCTTTCTTT

D: NA
V: TRBV5-5
size: NA
J: TRBJ2-1
CDR3: CASTGGWTELSSYNEQFF
DNA: TGTGCCAGCACCGGCGGTTGGACAGAGTTGTCTTCCTACAATGAGCAGTTCTTC